The T cell receptor beta chain described here comes from a study of response to subunit inactivated influenza vaccine. Of note for this clonotype: The target antigen is unknown.

TCRdb called the RT-PCR reads again in MiXCR, with one record for every CDR3 protein. In the table there are approximately 500,000 distinct CDR3 sequences, 10% to 15% of which are singletons. General study findings and limits: With each seasonal influenza vaccination, the authors suggested, few new T cells are recruited.

The CDR3 contains 17 residues. V dropped 0 bases and J dropped 8 bases, with 20 bases sitting between them. Germline loops: CDR1 SGHDN, CDR2 FVKESK. This material consisted of PBMCs from blood, taken more than 35 days after vaccination. This receptor was identified in a man aged 45 to 65 who received an inactivated influenza vaccine. This chain joins TRBV14 and TRBJ2-1, with D perhaps assigned TRBD1 or TRBD2 (5 bases each). For the CDR3, the DNA is TGTGCCAGCAGCCAAGAAATGGGTTTACGCTTGGGGGATGAGCAGTTCTTC. Protein product: CASSQEMGLRLGDEQFF.